A single sample is the source of the 5 T cell receptor beta chains below, sequenced in a study of shared clonotypes between healthy human individuals. Generated by immunoSEQ multiplex PCR, the TCRdb table keeps only in-frame clones and is missing some. The sample holds 1,400,000 or so clones, approximately 98.5% seen once. The sequenced sample consisted of naive CD4+ T cells sorted from blood. The subset was: CD45RA+ positively selected. The receptors derive from a man younger than 45 in good health.

The chain employs TRBV11-2 and TRBJ2-1; tentative D call: TRBD2 (6 bases). Germline CDR1 reads SGHAT; CDR2 reads FQNNGV. Trimming left V 4 bases short and J 9 bases short, with 16 bases between. This CDR3 has 14 amino acids. The CDR3 nucleotides read TGTGCCAGCAGCTCCCAAACTAGCTCGCCTGAGCAGTTCTTC. Protein sequence: CASSSQTSSPEQFF. The whole variable domain, remainder taken from reference TRBV11-2 and TRBJ2-1, is EAGVAQSPRYKIIEKRQSVAFWCNPISGHATLYWYQQILGQGPKLLIQFQNNGVVDDSQLPKDRFSAERLKGVDSTLKIQPAKLEDSAVYLCASSSQTSSPEQFFGPGTRLTVL.

This chain uses TRBV29-1 with TRBJ2-1; 9 nucleotides match TRBD2. The junction had 8 bases not matched to a gene; V was cut back by 7 bases and J by 7 bases. CDR1 is SQVTM, CDR2 ANQGSEA, per germline. This CDR3 spans 13 amino acids. The CDR3 loop is CSGGGRASNEQFF. The DNA for the CDR3 is TGCAGCGGGGGCGGGAGGGCCTCTAATGAGCAGTTCTTC.

The chain has TRBV6-6 and TRBJ2-1, with D perhaps matching TRBD2 (5 bases). V lost 5 bases and J 4 bases, leaving 15 bases between the germline ends. The CDR3 has 15 amino acids. Germline V gene lookup returns CDR1 MNHNY and CDR2 SVGAGI (reference sequence). The CDR3 nucleotides read TGTGCCAGCAGTGGGGAGAGCGGACGTTACAATGAGCAGTTCTTC. It yields the protein CASSGESGRYNEQFF.

This chain links TRBV7-9 with TRBJ2-3; TRBD2 matches 15 bases. With V trimmed by 4 bases and J by 5 bases, 7 bases remained unmatched. CDR3 size: 17 residues. The germline V gene has CDR1 SEHNR and CDR2 FQNEAQ (reference sequence). CDR3 region: CASSSRTSGRAGDTQYF. In DNA form, the CDR3 reads TGTGCCAGCAGCTCGCGGACTAGCGGGAGGGCCGGAGATACGCAGTATTTT.

CDR3 amino acids: CASSFSRPSGTSYEQYF. CDR3 DNA sequence: TGTGCCAGCAGTTTTAGTCGGCCTAGCGGGACCTCCTACGAGCAGTACTTC. The V gene is TRBV28, the J gene TRBJ2-7, with 9 bases aligning to TRBD2. Losses at the gene ends were 3 bases for V and 0 bases for J; bases not matched to a gene: 9. This CDR3 has 17 residues. The germline gives CDR1 MDHEN, CDR2 SYDVKM.